This T cell receptor beta chain was identified during a study of blood T cell repertoires in COVID-19. Study as a whole: Samples representing acute and convalescent COVID-19 were sourced from the United States, Italy and Spain. T cells, B-cell-depleted T cells, or PBMCs supplied cDNA or gDNA.

This clone showed up just a few times. Per the original data handling: Estimated nucleated cell counts came from reference gene primer amplification. This table comes from immunoSEQ multiplex PCR, and its TCRdb copy is limited to in-frame clones, with some not included. V, J and clone size derive from that table, while D and trimming were established from the DNA sequence. The sample carries some 41,000 clones, 86% recorded once. Sequencing used peripheral blood. The sequence was obtained from a man aged 35 to 55 with active COVID-19.

The chain's CDR3 is CASSRTQTGAGNTIYF. The CDR3 DNA sequence: TGCGCCAGCAGTAGGACTCAAACAGGGGCGGGAAACACCATATATTTT. This chain uses TRBV5-1 with TRBJ1-3; 7 nucleotides align to TRBD1. J lost 4 bases, V lost 5 bases, and 12 bases had no gene match. Germline CDR1 SGHRS, CDR2 YFSETQ. This CDR3 contains 16 residues.